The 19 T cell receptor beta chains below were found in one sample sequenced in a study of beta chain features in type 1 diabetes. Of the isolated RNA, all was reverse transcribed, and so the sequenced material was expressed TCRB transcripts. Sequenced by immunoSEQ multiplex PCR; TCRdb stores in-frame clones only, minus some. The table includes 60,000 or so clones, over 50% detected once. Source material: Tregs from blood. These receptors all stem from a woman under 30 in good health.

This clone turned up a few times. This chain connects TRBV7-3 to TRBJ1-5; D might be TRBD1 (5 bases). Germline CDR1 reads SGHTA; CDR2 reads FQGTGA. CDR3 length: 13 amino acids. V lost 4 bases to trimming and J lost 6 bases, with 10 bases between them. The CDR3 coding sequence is TGTGCCAGCAGCTCTCAGGGTGGTCAGCCCCAGCATTTT. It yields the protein CASSSQGGQPQHF. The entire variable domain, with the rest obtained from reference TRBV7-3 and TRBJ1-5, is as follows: GAGVSQTPSNKVTEKGKYVELRCDPISGHTALYWYRQSLGQGPEFLIYFQGTGAADDSGLPNDRFFAVRPEGSVSTLKIQRTERGDSAVYLCASSSQGGQPQHFGDGTRLSIL.

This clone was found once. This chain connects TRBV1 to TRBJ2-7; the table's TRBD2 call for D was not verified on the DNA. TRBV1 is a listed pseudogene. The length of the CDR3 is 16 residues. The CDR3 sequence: CTSSGGGRRGAYEQYF. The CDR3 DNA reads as TGCACCAGCAGCGGGGGTGGGCGGCGGGGGGCCTACGAGCAGTACTTC.

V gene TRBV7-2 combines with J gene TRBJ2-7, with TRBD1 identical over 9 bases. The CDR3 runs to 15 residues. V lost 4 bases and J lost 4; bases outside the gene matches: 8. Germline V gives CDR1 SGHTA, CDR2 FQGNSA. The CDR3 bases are TGTGCCAGCAGCTCTATCGGGACAGGGCCTTACGAGCAGTACTTC. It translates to CASSSIGTGPYEQYF. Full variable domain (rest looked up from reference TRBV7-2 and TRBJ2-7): GAGVSQSPSNKVTEKGKDVELRCDPISGHTALYWYRQSLGQGLEFLIYFQGNSAPDKSGLPSDRFSAERTGGSVSTLTIQRTQQEDSAVYLCASSSIGTGPYEQYFGPGTRLTVT.

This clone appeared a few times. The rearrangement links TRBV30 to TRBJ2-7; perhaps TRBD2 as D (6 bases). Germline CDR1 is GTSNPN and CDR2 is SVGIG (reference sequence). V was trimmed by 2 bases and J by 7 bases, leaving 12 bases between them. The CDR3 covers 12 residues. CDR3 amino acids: CAWSWDFREQYF. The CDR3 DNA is TGTGCCTGGAGTTGGGACTTTCGGGAGCAGTACTTC.

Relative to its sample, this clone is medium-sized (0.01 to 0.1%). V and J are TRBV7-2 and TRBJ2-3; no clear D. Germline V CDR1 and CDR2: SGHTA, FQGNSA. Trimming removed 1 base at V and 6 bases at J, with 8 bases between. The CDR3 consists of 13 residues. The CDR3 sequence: CASSLVYDDTQYF. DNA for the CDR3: TGTGCCAGCAGCTTAGTCTACGATGATACGCAGTATTTT.

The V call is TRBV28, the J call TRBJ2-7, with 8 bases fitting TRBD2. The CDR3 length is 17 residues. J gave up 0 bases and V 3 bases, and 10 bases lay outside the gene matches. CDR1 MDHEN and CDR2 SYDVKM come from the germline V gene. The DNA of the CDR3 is TGTGCCAGCAGTTTTATCGAGATTAGCGGGATCTCCTACGAGCAGTACTTC. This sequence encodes CASSFIEISGISYEQYF.

DNA for the CDR3: TGTGCCAGCAGCTTTTTCGGGACTACATCATACGAGCAGTACTTC. The encoded protein is CASSFFGTTSYEQYF. The chain combines TRBV5-6 with TRBJ2-7; TRBD2 agrees at 7 bases. CDR1 and CDR2 (germline): SGHDT, YYEEEE. CDR3 length: 15 amino acids. After removal of 2 bases from V and 4 bases from J, the junction contained 9 bases not matched to a gene.

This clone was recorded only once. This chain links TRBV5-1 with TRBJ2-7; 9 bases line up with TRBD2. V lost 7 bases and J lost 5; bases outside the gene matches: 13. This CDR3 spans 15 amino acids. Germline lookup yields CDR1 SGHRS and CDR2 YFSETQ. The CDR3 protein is CASSPQLAGLNEQYF. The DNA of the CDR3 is TGCGCCAGCTCCCCTCAACTAGCGGGTCTAAACGAGCAGTACTTC.

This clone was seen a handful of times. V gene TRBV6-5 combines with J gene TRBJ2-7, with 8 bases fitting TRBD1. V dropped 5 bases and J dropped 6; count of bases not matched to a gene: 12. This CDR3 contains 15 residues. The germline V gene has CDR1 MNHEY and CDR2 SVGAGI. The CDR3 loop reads CASSGRGDRRREQYF. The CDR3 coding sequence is TGTGCCAGCAGTGGCCGAGGGGACAGGAGGCGCGAGCAGTACTTC.

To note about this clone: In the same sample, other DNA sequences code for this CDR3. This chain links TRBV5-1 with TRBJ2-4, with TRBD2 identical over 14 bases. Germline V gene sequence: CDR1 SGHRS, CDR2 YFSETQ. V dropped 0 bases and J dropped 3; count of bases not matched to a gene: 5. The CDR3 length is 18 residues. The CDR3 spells CASSLGSGLAGDKNIQYF. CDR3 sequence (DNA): TGCGCCAGCAGCTTGGGGTCGGGACTAGCGGGAGACAAAAACATTCAGTACTTC.

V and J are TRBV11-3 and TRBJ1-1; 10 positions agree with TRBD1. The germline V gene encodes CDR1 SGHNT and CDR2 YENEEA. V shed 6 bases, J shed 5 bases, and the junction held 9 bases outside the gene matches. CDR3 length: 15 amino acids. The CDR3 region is CASRQTGGMRTEAFF. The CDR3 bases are TGTGCCAGCAGGCAGACAGGGGGCATGAGGACTGAAGCTTTCTTT. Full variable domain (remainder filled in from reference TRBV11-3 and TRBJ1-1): EAGVVQSPRYKIIEKKQPVAFWCNPISGHNTLYWYLQNLGQGPELLIRYENEEAVDDSQLPKDRFSAERLKGVDSTLKIQPAELGDSAVYLCASRQTGGMRTEAFFGQGTRLTVV.

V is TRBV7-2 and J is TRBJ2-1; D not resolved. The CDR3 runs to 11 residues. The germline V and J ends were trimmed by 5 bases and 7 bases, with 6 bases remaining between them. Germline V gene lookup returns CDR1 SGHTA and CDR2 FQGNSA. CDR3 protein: CASSLSNEQFF. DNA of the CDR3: TGTGCCAGCAGCCTTTCTAATGAGCAGTTCTTC.

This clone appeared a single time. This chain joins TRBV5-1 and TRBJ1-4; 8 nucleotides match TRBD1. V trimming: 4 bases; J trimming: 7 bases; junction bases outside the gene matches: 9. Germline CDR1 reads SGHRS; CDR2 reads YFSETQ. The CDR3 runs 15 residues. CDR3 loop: CASSDGQGRAEKLFF. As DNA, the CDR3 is TGCGCCAGCAGCGACGGACAGGGACGAGCTGAAAAACTGTTTTTT.

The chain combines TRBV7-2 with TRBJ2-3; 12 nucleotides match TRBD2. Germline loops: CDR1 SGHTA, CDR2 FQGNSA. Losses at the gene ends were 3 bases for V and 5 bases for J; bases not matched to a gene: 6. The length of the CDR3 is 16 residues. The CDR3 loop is CASSFSSGGAGDTQYF. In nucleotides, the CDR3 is TGTGCCAGCAGCTTCTCTAGCGGGGGGGCGGGAGATACGCAGTATTTT.

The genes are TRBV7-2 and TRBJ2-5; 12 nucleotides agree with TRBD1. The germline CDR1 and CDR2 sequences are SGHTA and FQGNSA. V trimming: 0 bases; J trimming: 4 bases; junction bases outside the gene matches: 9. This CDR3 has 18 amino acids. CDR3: CASSLASRGTGGSETQYF. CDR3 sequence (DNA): TGTGCCAGCAGCTTAGCATCAAGGGGGACAGGGGGCTCAGAGACCCAGTACTTC.

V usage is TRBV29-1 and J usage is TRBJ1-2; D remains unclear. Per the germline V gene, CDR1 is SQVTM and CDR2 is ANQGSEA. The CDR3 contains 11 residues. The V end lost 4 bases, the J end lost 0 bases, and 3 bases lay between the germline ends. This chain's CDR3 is CSVAANYGYTF. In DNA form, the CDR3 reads TGCAGCGTTGCCGCTAACTATGGCTACACCTTC.

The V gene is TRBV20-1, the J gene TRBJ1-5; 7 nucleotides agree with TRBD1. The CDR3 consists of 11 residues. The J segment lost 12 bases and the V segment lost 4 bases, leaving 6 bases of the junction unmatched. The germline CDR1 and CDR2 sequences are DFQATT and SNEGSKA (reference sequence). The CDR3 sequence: CSAKRQGDQHF. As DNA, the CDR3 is TGCAGTGCTAAAAGACAGGGAGACCAGCATTTT.

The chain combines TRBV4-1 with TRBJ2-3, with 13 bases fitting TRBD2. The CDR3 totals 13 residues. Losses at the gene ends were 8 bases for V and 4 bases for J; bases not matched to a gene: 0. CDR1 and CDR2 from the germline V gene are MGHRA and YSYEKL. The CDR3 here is CASGLAGADTQYF. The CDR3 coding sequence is TGCGCCAGCGGACTAGCGGGGGCAGATACGCAGTATTTT.

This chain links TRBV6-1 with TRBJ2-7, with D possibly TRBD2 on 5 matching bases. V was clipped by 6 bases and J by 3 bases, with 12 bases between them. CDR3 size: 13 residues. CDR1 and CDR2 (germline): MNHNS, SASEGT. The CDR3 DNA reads TGTGCCAGCAGCGCTCAACTAGTCTACGAGCAGTACTTC. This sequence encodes CASSAQLVYEQYF.